This T cell receptor beta chain stems from a study of blood T cell repertoires in COVID-19. CDR1 KGHDR and CDR2 SFDVKD come from the germline V gene. Trimming pared 4 bases from V and 6 bases from J, leaving 14 bases between. The CDR3 sequence is 14 residues long. Study processing details: Quantification of nucleated cells was approximated via reference gene primer amplification. TCRdb's copy holds only in-frame clones and misses some; the assay was immunoSEQ multiplex PCR. V, J and clone size reflect that table, while D and trimming were determined from the DNA. The sample records 350,000 to 450,000 clones, approximately 90% being singletons. Recruits, aged roughly 18 to 90 years, lived in 25 or so US areas.

The material sequenced was PBMCs or T cells enriched from blood (not recorded which). The receptor's source is a woman in her thirties or forties who had been exposed to COVID-19. The chain links TRBV24-1 to TRBJ1-2, with D tentatively TRBD1 (6 bases). The CDR3 sequence is CATSDGRGSHGYTF. CDR3 sequence (DNA): TGTGCCACCAGTGACGGCAGGGGATCGCATGGCTACACCTTC.